These T cell receptor beta chains were read from a single sample in a study of control samples from healthy donors and cancer patients. The repertoire was sequenced with immunoSEQ multiplex PCR; TCRdb's copy has only in-frame clones and lacks some. The repertoire includes roughly 170,000 clones, over 85% of them detected once, and more than 1.1% sits in the top ten. The sample comprised blood. The receptors here all came from a man between 18 and 29 years old in good health. Each CDR3 is given with its conserved first and last residue. D genes are given only for firm matches. The listing skips clone size in some rows; elsewhere it reads once, few, many or a size class.

j_gene,d_gene,v_gene,abundance,CDR3nt,CDR3aa
TRBJ1-6,.,TRBV5-5,once,TGTGCCAGCAGCTTGCACGTCTCGGATTGGTCACCCCTCCACTTT,CASSLHVSDWSPLHF
TRBJ2-1,.,TRBV3-1/TRBV3-2,.,TGTGCCAGCAGCCACCGGGGGGCCGGCTCCTACAATGAGCAGTTCTTC,CASSHRGAGSYNEQFF
TRBJ1-3,TRBD1,TRBV28,.,TGTGCCAGCTTGACAGGGTCTCCTGGAAACACCATATATTTT,CASLTGSPGNTIYF
TRBJ2-6,.,TRBV7-9,.,TGTGCCAGCAGCTTATGGGCAGGCAACTCTGGGGCCAACGTCCTGACTTTC,CASSLWAGNSGANVLTF
TRBJ2-1,.,TRBV24-1,.,TGTGCCACCAGTGATTTCGCAGGTTCGGGCTACAATGAGCAGTTCTTC,CATSDFAGSGYNEQFF
TRBJ2-3,.,TRBV10-1,.,TGCGCCAGCAGTGAGTCCGGGAGCACAGATACGCAGTATTTT,CASSESGSTDTQYF
TRBJ2-7,.,TRBV7-9,.,TGTGCCAGCAGCGCCCGTGGGGTAGAGACCCGTGAAGAGCAGTACTTC,CASSARGVETREEQYF
TRBJ2-5,TRBD2,TRBV20-1,.,TGCAGTGCTAGTGAGCCTAGCGGGGGGTTAGAGACCCAGTACTTC,CSASEPSGGLETQYF
TRBJ2-2,TRBD2,TRBV5-1,.,TGCGCCAGCAGCTTGACTAGCGGGGGGTCCGGGGAGCTGTTTTTT,CASSLTSGGSGELFF
TRBJ2-1,.,TRBV11-1,once,TGTGCCAGCAGCCACGGTAGTGAGCAGTTCTTC,CASSHGSEQFF
TRBJ1-6,TRBD1,TRBV5-6,.,TGTGCCAGCAGCGCAACCGGGACAGGGGACTCACCCCTCCACTTT,CASSATGTGDSPLHF
TRBJ1-1,.,TRBV19,.,TGTGCCAGTAGTATGATGGGCCCCCGGGCCACTGAAGCTTTCTTT,CASSMMGPRATEAFF
TRBJ2-7,TRBD1,TRBV6-4,.,TGTGCCAGCAGCCCCTCTTTTTCAGGGGGCTCCTACGAGCAGTACTTC,CASSPSFSGGSYEQYF
TRBJ2-7,.,TRBV5-1,.,TGCGCCAGCAGCTTGGTTGGCGACCGAAATCCTAGGGAGCAGTACTTC,CASSLVGDRNPREQYF
TRBJ2-1,.,TRBV28,.,TGTGCCAGCAGTTTAGTCCAGACCAAGGATGAGCAGTTCTTC,CASSLVQTKDEQFF
TRBJ2-1,.,TRBV6-1,.,TGTGCCAGCAGTGAAGCGCCACAGAAATACTACAATGAGCAGTTCTTC,CASSEAPQKYYNEQFF
TRBJ1-4,.,TRBV18,.,TGTGCCAGCTCACCAAGTACAGGGAGGAACGAAAAACTGTTTTTT,CASSPSTGRNEKLFF
TRBJ1-3,.,TRBV5-4,.,TGTGCCAGCAGCCCCGGGACTGCCCCCAACTCTGGAAACACCATATATTTT,CASSPGTAPNSGNTIYF
TRBJ1-6,.,TRBV4-2,.,TGTGCCAGCAGCCAAGATTTAGGAATGGTCTATTCACCCCTCCACTTT,CASSQDLGMVYSPLHF
TRBJ1-2,.,TRBV27,once,TGTGCCAGCAGTTTACGGCAGGCAGGATCTATAGATGGCTACACCTTC,CASSLRQAGSIDGYTF
TRBJ2-7,.,TRBV30,.,TGTGCCTGGAGCTTCCGGGTAGCCTACGAGCAGTACTTC,CAWSFRVAYEQYF
TRBJ2-2,.,TRBV7-8,.,TGTGCCAGCAGCTTAGGGCGGGAAACCGGGGAGCTGTTTTTT,CASSLGRETGELFF
TRBJ2-5,TRBD2,TRBV3-1/TRBV3-2,.,TGTGCCAGCAGCCGACCGGGGGGGGAGACCCAGTACTTC,CASSRPGGETQYF
TRBJ1-1,.,TRBV5-4,.,TGTGCCAGCAGCCCGACAGGAACTGAAGCTTTCTTT,CASSPTGTEAFF
TRBJ2-1,TRBD1,TRBV10-3,.,TGTGCCGCCGGCAGGGGGTCCTACAATGAGCAGTTCTTC,CAAGRGSYNEQFF
TRBJ1-2,.,TRBV4-1,.,TGCGCCAGCAGCCAAACAGCCAGGGGAGGCTACACCTTC,CASSQTARGGYTF
TRBJ1-4,.,TRBV3-1/TRBV3-2,.,TGTGCCAGCGGGGAAACAACGAAACTGTTTTTT,CASGETTKLFF
TRBJ2-1,TRBD2,TRBV19,.,TGTGCCAGTAGTATGGGACTAGCGGGGGGGCTTGAGCAGTTCTTC,CASSMGLAGGLEQFF
TRBJ1-1,.,TRBV19,.,TGTGCCAGTAGTACGAGTCCGGACACTGAAGCTTTCTTT,CASSTSPDTEAFF
TRBJ1-1,.,TRBV7-9,.,TGTGCCAGCAGCTCGGCGGACCGGAACACTGAAGCTTTCTTT,CASSSADRNTEAFF
TRBJ2-7,.,TRBV5-1,.,TGCGCCAGCAGCTTGATTGGGCAGGGCTACGAGCAGTACTTC,CASSLIGQGYEQYF
TRBJ2-3,TRBD2,TRBV6-5,.,TGTGCCATTATAGCGGGGGGGCGTACAGATACGCAGTATTTT,CAIIAGGRTDTQYF